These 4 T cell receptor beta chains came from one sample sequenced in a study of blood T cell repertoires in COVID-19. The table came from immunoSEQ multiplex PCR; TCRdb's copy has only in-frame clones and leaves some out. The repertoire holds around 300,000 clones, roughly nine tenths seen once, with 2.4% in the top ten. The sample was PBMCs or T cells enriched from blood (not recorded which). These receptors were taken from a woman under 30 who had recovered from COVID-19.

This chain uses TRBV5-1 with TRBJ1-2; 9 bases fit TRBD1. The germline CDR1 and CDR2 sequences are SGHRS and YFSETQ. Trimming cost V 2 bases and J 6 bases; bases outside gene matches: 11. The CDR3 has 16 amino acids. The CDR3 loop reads CASSLDGPGQGNGYTF. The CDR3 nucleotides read TGCGCCAGCAGCTTAGATGGACCGGGACAGGGTAATGGCTACACCTTC.

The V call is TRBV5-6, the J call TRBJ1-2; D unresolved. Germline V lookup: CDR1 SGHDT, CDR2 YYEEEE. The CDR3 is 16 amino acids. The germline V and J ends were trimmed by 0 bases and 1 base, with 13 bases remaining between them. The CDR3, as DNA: TGTGCCAGCAGCTTGGCAATCACGGAGTTTAACTATGGCTACACCTTC. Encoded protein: CASSLAITEFNYGYTF.

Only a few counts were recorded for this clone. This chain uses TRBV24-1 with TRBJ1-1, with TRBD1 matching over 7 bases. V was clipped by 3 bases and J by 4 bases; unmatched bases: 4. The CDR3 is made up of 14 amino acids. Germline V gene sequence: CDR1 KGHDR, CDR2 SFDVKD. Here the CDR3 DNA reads TGTGCCACCAGTGATCGACAGGGTAGCACTGAAGCTTTCTTT. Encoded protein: CATSDRQGSTEAFF.

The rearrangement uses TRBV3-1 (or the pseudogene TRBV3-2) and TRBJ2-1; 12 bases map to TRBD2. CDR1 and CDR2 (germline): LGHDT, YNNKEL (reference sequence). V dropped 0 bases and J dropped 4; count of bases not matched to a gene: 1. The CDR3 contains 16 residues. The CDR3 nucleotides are TGTGCCAGCAGCCAAGATCTAGCGGGGGGGTACAATGAGCAGTTCTTC. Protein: CASSQDLAGGYNEQFF.